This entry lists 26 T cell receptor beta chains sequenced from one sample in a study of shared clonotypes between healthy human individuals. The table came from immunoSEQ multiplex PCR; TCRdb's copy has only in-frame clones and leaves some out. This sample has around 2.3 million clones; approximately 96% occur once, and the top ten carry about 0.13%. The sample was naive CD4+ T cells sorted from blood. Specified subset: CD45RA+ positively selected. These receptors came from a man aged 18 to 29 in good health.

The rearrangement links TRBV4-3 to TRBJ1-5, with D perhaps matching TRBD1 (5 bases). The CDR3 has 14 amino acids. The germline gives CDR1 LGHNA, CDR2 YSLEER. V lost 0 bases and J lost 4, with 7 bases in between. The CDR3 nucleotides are TGCGCCAGCAGCCAAGACAAGGGGAATCAGCCCCAGCATTTT. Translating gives CASSQDKGNQPQHF.

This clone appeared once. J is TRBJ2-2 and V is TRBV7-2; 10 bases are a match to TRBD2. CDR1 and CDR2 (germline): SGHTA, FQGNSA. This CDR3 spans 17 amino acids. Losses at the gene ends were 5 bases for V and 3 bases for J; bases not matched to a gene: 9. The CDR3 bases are TGTGCCAGCAGCCGTAGAATTCTAGCGGGGGACACCGGGGAGCTGTTTTTT. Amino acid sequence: CASSRRILAGDTGELFF.

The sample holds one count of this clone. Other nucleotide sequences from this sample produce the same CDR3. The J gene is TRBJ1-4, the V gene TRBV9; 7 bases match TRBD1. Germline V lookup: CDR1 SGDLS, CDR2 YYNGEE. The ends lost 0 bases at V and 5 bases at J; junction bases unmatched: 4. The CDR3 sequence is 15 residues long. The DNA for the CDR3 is TGTGCCAGCAGCGTAGTCGGGACAGCGAATGAAAAACTGTTTTTT. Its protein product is CASSVVGTANEKLFF.

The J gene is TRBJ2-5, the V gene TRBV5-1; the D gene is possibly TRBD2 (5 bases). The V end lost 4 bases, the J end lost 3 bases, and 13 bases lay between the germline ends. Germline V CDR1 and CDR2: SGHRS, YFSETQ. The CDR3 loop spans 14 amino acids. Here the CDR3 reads CASSLAGSKETQYF. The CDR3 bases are TGCGCCAGCAGCCTAGCCGGGTCAAAAGAGACCCAGTACTTC. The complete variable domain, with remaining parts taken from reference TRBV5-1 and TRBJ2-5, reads KAGVTQTPRYLIKTRGQQVTLSCSPISGHRSVSWYQQTPGQGLQFLFEYFSETQRNKGNFPGRFSGRQFSNSRSEMNVSTLELGDSALYLCASSLAGSKETQYFGPGTRLLVL.

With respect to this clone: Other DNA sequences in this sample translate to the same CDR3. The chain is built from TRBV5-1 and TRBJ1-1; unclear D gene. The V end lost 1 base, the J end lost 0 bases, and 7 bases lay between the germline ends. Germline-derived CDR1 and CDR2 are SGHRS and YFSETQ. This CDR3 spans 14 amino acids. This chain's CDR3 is CASSLNSLNTEAFF. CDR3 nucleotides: TGCGCCAGCAGCTTGAACAGCTTGAACACTGAAGCTTTCTTT.

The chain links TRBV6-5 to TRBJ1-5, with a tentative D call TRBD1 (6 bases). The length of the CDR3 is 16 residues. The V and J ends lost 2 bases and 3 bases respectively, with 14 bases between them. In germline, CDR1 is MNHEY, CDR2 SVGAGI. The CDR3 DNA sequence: TGTGCCAGCAGTTACGGGGTAGGACAGCTCAATCAGCCCCAGCATTTT. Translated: CASSYGVGQLNQPQHF.

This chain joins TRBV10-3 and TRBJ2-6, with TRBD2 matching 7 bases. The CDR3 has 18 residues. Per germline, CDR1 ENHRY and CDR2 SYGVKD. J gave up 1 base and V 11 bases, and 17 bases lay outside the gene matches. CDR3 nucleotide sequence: TGTGCCGCCAGCGGGGAAGTCAACTCGAGGTCTGGGGCCAACGTCCTGACTTTC. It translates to CAASGEVNSRSGANVLTF.

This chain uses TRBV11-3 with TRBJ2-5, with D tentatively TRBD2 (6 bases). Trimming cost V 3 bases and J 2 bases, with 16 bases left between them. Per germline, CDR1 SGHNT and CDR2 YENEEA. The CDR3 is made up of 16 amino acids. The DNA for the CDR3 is TGTGCCAGCAGCTTTAGCAGCGCCCGGGGGCAAGAGACCCAGTACTTC. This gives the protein CASSFSSARGQETQYF.

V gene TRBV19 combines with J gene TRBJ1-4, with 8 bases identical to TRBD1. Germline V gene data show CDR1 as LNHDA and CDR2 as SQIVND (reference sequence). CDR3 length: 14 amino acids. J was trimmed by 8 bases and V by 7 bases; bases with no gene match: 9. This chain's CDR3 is CASTNGQGREKLFF. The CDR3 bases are TGTGCCAGTACCAACGGACAGGGTCGGGAAAAACTGTTTTTT. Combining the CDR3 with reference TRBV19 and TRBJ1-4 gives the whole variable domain DGGITQSPKYLFRKEGQNVTLSCEQNLNHDAMYWYRQDPGQGLRLIYYSQIVNDFQKGDIAEGYSVSREKKESFPLTVTSAQKNPTAFYLCASTNGQGREKLFFGSGTQLSVL.

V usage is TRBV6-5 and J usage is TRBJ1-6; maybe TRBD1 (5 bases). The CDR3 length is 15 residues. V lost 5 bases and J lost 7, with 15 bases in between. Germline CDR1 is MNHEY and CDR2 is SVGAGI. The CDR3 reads CASSTSGAVNSPLHF. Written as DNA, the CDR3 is TGTGCCAGCAGTACCTCCGGGGCTGTGAATTCACCCCTCCACTTT.

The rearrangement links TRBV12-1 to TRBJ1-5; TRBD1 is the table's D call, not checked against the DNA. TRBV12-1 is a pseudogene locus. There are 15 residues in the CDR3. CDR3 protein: CASSSIRDRGQPQHF. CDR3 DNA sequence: TGTGCCAGCAGCTCGATCCGGGACAGGGGTCAGCCCCAGCATTTT.

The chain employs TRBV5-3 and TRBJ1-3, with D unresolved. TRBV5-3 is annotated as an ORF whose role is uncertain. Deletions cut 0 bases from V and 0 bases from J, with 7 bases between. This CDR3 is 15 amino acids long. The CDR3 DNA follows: TGTGCCAGAAGCTTGGAGCAGAGCTCTGGAAACACCATATATTTT. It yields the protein CARSLEQSSGNTIYF.

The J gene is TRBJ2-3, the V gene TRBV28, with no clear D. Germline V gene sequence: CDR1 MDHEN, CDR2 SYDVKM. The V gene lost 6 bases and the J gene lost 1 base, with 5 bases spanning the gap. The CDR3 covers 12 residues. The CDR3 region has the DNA TGTGCCAGCAGGAGCCGCACAGATACGCAGTATTTT. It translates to CASRSRTDTQYF.

CDR3 sequence: CAWSVTTRSGQPQHF. The CDR3 DNA follows: TGTGCCTGGAGTGTAACCACGCGCTCGGGTCAGCCCCAGCATTTT. This sequence joins TRBV30 and TRBJ1-5; no clear D. The CDR3 spans 15 residues. The V gene lost 0 bases and the J gene lost 6 bases, with 15 bases spanning the gap. CDR1 is GTSNPN, CDR2 SVGIG, per germline (reference sequence).

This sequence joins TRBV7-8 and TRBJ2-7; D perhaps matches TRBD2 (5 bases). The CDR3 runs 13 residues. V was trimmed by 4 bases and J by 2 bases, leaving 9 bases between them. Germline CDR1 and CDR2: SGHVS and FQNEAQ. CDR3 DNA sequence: TGTGCCAGCAGCTCCGGACTTGCCTACGAGCAGTACTTC. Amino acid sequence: CASSSGLAYEQYF.

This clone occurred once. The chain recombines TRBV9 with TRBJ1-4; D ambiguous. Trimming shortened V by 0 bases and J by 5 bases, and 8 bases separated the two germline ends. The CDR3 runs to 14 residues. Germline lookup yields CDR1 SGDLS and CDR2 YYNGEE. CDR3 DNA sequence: TGTGCCAGCAGCGTAGGACTCGGGAATGAAAAACTGTTTTTT. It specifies CASSVGLGNEKLFF.

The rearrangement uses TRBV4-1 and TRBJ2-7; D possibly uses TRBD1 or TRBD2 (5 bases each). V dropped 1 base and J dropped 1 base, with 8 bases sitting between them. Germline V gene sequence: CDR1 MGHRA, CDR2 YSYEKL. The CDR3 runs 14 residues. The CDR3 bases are TGCGCCAGCAGCCAAGGACAGCGGTCCTACGAGCAGTACTTC. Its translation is CASSQGQRSYEQYF.

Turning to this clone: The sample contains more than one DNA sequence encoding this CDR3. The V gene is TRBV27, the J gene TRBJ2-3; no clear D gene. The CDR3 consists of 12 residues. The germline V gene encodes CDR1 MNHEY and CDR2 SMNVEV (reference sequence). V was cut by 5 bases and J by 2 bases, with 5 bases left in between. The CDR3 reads CASSPTTDTQYF. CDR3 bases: TGTGCCAGCAGTCCGACCACAGATACGCAGTATTTT.

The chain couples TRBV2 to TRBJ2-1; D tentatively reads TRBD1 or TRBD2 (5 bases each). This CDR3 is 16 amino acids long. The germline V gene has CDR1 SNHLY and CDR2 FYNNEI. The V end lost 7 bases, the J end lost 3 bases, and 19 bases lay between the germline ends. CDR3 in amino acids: CASKGTLAGIYNEQFF. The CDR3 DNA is TGTGCCAGCAAGGGTACCCTAGCAGGGATCTACAATGAGCAGTTCTTC.

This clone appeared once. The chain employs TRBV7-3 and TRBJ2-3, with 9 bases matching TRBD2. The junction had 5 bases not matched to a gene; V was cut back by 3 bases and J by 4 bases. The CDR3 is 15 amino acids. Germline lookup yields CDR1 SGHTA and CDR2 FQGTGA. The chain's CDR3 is CASSFGGGASDTQYF. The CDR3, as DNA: TGTGCCAGCAGCTTCGGCGGGGGGGCCTCAGATACGCAGTATTTT.

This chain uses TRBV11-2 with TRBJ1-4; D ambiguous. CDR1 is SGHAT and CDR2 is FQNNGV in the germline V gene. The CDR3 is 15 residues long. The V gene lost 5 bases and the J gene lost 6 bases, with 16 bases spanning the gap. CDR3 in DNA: TGTGCCAGCAGCCGGAAAGGAGAGTTCGATGAAAAACTGTTTTTT. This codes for CASSRKGEFDEKLFF.

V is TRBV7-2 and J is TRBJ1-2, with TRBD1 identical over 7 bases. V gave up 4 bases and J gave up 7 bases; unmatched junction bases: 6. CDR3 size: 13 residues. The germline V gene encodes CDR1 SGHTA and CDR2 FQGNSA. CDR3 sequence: CASSSPGGSGYTF. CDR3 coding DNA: TGTGCCAGCAGCTCCCCAGGGGGTAGTGGCTACACCTTC.

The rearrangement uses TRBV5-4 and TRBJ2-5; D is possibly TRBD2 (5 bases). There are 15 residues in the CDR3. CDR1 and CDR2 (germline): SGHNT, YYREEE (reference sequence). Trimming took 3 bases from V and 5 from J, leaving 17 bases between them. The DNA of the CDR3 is TGTGCCAGCAGCTCCCTTTCCGGAGGCCAGGAGACCCAGTACTTC. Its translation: CASSSLSGGQETQYF.

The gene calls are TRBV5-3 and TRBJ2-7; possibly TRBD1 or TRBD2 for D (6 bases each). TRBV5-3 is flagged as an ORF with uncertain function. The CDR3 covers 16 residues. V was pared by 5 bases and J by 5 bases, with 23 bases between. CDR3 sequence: CARSTTGAYRSNEQYF. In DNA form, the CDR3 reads TGTGCCAGAAGTACCACGGGGGCGTACCGATCCAACGAGCAGTACTTC.

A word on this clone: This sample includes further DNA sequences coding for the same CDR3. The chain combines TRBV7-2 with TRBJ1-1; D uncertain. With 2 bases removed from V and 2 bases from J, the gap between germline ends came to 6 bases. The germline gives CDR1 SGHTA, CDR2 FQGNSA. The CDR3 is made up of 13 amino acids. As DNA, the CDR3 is TGTGCCAGCAGCTTAAGGCTCAACACTGAAGCTTTCTTT. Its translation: CASSLRLNTEAFF. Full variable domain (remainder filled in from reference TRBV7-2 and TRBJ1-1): GAGVSQSPSNKVTEKGKDVELRCDPISGHTALYWYRQSLGQGLEFLIYFQGNSAPDKSGLPSDRFSAERTGGSVSTLTIQRTQQEDSAVYLCASSLRLNTEAFFGQGTRLTVV.

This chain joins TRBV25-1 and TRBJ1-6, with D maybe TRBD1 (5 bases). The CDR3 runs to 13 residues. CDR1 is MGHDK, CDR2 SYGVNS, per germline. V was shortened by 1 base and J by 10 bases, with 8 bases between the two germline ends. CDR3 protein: CASSESGGSPLHF. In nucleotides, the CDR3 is TGTGCCAGCAGTGAATCGGGGGGATCACCCCTCCACTTT.